Following are 5 T cell receptor beta chains from one sample sequenced in a study of OX40 agonist ivuxolimab in advanced cancers. Sequenced by immunoSEQ multiplex PCR; TCRdb stores in-frame clones only, minus some. The table lists 15,000 to 20,000 clones, around 85% of them singletons, with roughly 30% in the top ten. The source material was CD4+ or CD8+ T cells sorted from blood, sampled in a trial of the OX40 agonist ivuxolimab. Receptor source: an adult with an advanced solid tumor such as melanoma, head and neck, liver or kidney cancer.

This chain uses TRBV9 with TRBJ2-3, with D unclear. The CDR3 runs 15 residues. Germline lookup yields CDR1 SGDLS and CDR2 YYNGEE. Trimming took 0 bases from V and 0 from J, leaving 8 bases between them. For the CDR3, the DNA is TGTGCCAGCAGCGTAGGTCCGAGCAGCACAGATACGCAGTATTTT. This codes for CASSVGPSSTDTQYF.

The chain is built from TRBV6-5 and TRBJ2-3; 11 bases align to TRBD2. Germline lookup yields CDR1 MNHEY and CDR2 SVGAGI. CDR3 length: 14 amino acids. The junction had 7 bases not matched to a gene; V was cut back by 8 bases and J by 6 bases. The CDR3 nucleotides are TGTGCCAGCGGAACTAGCGGGAGACCCGATACGCAGTATTTT. Translating it yields CASGTSGRPDTQYF.

The V gene is TRBV9, the J gene TRBJ2-1; 9 bases line up with TRBD2. There are 16 residues in the CDR3. Trimming cost V 0 bases and J 7 bases; bases outside gene matches: 8. CDR1 and CDR2 from the germline V gene are SGDLS and YYNGEE. The CDR3 loop is CASSVETGGRENEQFF. Here the CDR3 DNA reads TGTGCCAGCAGCGTAGAAACCGGCGGGAGGGAAAATGAGCAGTTCTTC.

The rearrangement uses TRBV5-1 and TRBJ2-1, with 8 bases identical to TRBD2. The CDR3 is 15 amino acids. Germline V gives CDR1 SGHRS, CDR2 YFSETQ. The J segment lost 11 bases and the V segment lost 4 bases, leaving 14 bases of the junction unmatched. The CDR3 loop is CASSSPGGPRSQQFF. The CDR3 DNA follows: TGCGCCAGCAGCAGCCCGGGAGGGCCTCGGTCTCAGCAGTTCTTC.

The V call is TRBV28, the J call TRBJ2-3; 13 nucleotides agree with TRBD2. Trimming removed 6 bases from V and 0 bases from J; junction bases left unmatched: 12. This CDR3 region has 19 residues. In germline, CDR1 is MDHEN, CDR2 SYDVKM. This chain's CDR3 is CASSLGLAGARGSTDTQYF. As DNA, the CDR3 is TGTGCCAGCAGCTTAGGACTAGCGGGAGCCCGAGGCAGCACAGATACGCAGTATTTT. Full variable domain (missing parts from reference TRBV28 and TRBJ2-3): DVKVTQSSRYLVKRTGEKVFLECVQDMDHENMFWYRQDPGLGLRLIYFSYDVKMKEKGDIPEGYSVSREKKERFSLILESASTNQTSMYLCASSLGLAGARGSTDTQYFGPGTRLTVL.